This TCR beta chain was captured by sequencing in a study of tumor-infiltrating lymphocytes in primary liver carcinoma. A single count supports this clonotype. One end of the junction is discordant with germline, which a read error may explain. The approximately 17-32 mg bulk tissue piece was not sorted before simultaneous RNA and DNA extraction. CDR1 is GTSNPN and CDR2 is SVGIG in the germline V gene (reference sequence). This CDR3 region has 16 residues. Production of TCR beta cDNA used approximately 0.45 ug total RNA together with a constant-region primer. Three nested multiplex PCR rounds, a slightly modified ARM-PCR method, built the TCR beta libraries. It was with TRBV1-TRBV30 forward primers and a C-beta reverse primer that the first two PCR rounds were run, at 10 cycles each. TCRdb reprocessed the multiplex PCR reads via MiXCR and lists one record per CDR3 protein. Found here are around 99,000 distinct CDR3 sequences, just under 70% of them singletons; the top ten hold around 27%.

The sample consisted of tumor-adjacent normal liver tissue. This receptor was obtained from a man aged 35 to 55 with primary liver carcinoma and hepatitis B virus infection. The chain is built from TRBV30 and TRBJ2-7, with 7 bases lining up with TRBD1. Here the CDR3 DNA reads TGTGCCAGGAGTTTCTTCTACCGGGACAGCTCCTACGAGCAGTACTTC. As protein: CARSFFYRDSSYEQYF.